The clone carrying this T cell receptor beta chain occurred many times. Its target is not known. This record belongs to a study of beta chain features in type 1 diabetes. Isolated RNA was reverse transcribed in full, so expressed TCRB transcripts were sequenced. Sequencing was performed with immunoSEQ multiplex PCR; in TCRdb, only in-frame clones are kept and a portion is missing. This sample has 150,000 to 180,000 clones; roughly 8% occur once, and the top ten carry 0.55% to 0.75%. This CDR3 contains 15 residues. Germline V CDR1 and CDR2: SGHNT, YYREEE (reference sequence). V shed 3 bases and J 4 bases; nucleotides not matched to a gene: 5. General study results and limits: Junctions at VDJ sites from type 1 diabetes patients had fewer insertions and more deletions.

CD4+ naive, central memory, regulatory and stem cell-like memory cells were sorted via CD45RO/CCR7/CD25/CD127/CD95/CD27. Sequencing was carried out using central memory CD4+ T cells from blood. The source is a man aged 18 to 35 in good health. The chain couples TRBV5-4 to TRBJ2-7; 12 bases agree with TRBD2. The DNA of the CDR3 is TGTGCCAGCAGCTCCATGACTAGCGGGGGATACGAGCAGTACTTC. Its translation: CASSSMTSGGYEQYF.